Below are 12 T cell receptor beta chains sequenced from a single sample in a study of T cell responses to AZD1222 COVID-19 vaccine. The assay was immunoSEQ multiplex PCR, and TCRdb's table has in-frame clones only and misses some. Among 250,000 to 300,000 clones listed, 90% to 95% were seen once. The material was peripheral blood, obtained 28 days after the second AZD1222 dose. The receptor source for this set is an adult who received the AZD1222 COVID-19 vaccine.

This clone was picked up one time. This chain connects TRBV9 to TRBJ2-3; D possibly corresponds to TRBD2 (6 bases). There are 18 residues in the CDR3. The germline gives CDR1 SGDLS, CDR2 YYNGEE. Deletions cut 1 base from V and 1 base from J, with 19 bases between. CDR3 region: CASSVSPVRSGRTDTQYF. Here the CDR3 DNA reads TGTGCCAGCAGCGTATCTCCGGTGAGAAGCGGGCGCACAGATACGCAGTATTTT.

The chain joins TRBV5-1 to TRBJ2-2; D perhaps matches TRBD2 (5 bases). Trimming pared 0 bases from V and 0 bases from J, leaving 9 bases between. The CDR3 totals 16 residues. Germline V gene sequence: CDR1 SGHRS, CDR2 YFSETQ. CDR3 amino acids: CASSLVGRANTGELFF. DNA of the CDR3: TGCGCCAGCAGCTTGGTTGGGCGGGCGAACACCGGGGAGCTGTTTTTT.

The chain joins TRBV4-1 to TRBJ2-2, with D possibly TRBD2 on 6 matching bases. V lost 1 base to trimming and J lost 6 bases, with 18 bases between them. This CDR3 region has 17 residues. In germline, CDR1 is MGHRA, CDR2 YSYEKL. CDR3 nucleotide sequence: TGCGCCAGCAGCCAAGGGACGTGGGGGGTACTGGCCGGGGAGCTGTTTTTT. Its protein is CASSQGTWGVLAGELFF.

The genes are TRBV2 and TRBJ1-1, with a tentative D call TRBD1 (5 bases). Germline lookup yields CDR1 SNHLY and CDR2 FYNNEI. With 7 bases removed from V and 10 bases from J, the gap between germline ends came to 19 bases. The CDR3 consists of 13 residues. DNA of the CDR3: TGTGCCAGCACCAGCGGGACGGAACTGAGAGCTTTCTTT. Protein product: CASTSGTELRAFF. The variable domain in full, completed from reference TRBV2 and TRBJ1-1, reads EPEVTQTPSHQVTQMGQEVILRCVPISNHLYFYWYRQILGQKVEFLVSFYNNEISEKSEIFDDQFSVERPDGSNFTLKIRSTKLEDSAMYFCASTSGTELRAFFGQGTRLTVV.

The V and J genes are TRBV7-2 and TRBJ1-6; D gene unclear. Germline CDR1 is SGHTA and CDR2 is FQGNSA. V was pared by 3 bases and J by 10 bases, with 10 bases between. The CDR3 is 13 residues long. CDR3 nucleotides: TGTGCCAGCAGCTTTGGTGTGCAGTCACCCCTCCACTTT. This sequence encodes CASSFGVQSPLHF.

The chain recombines TRBV27 with TRBJ1-2; the D is unclear. The CDR3 extends over 14 amino acids. The V gene lost 3 bases and the J gene lost 10 bases, with 18 bases spanning the gap. Germline V gives CDR1 MNHEY, CDR2 SMNVEV (reference sequence). Written as DNA, the CDR3 is TGTGCCAGCAGTTTTGATAGGACTGGCCAAGCCTACACCTTC. The encoded protein is CASSFDRTGQAYTF.

The chain joins TRBV24-1 to TRBJ2-2; TRBD2 matches 13 bases. This CDR3 contains 17 residues. V dropped 5 bases and J dropped 4; count of bases not matched to a gene: 6. The germline CDR1 and CDR2 sequences are KGHDR and SFDVKD. The CDR3 sequence: CATSGSLAGGLTGELFF. The DNA of the CDR3 is TGTGCCACCAGTGGCTCACTAGCGGGAGGGCTCACCGGGGAGCTGTTTTTT.

The V call is TRBV7-9, the J call TRBJ1-2; D gene ambiguous. V lost 5 bases to trimming and J lost 5 bases, with 21 bases between them. The CDR3 runs to 16 residues. CDR1 and CDR2 (germline): SEHNR, FQNEAQ (reference sequence). CDR3 sequence (DNA): TGTGCCAGCAGCCTAAACGCCGGACCCGGTGCTTATGGCTACACCTTC. Its protein is CASSLNAGPGAYGYTF. Supplemented by reference TRBV7-9 and TRBJ1-2, the full variable domain reads DTGVSQNPRHKITKRGQNVTFRCDPISEHNRLYWYRQTLGQGPEFLTYFQNEAQLEKSRLLSDRFSAERPKGSFSTLEIQRTEQGDSAMYLCASSLNAGPGAYGYTFGSGTRLTVV.

This clone was found once. The gene calls are TRBV28 and TRBJ1-5, with 8 bases matching TRBD1. The CDR3 runs to 15 residues. The V segment lost 3 bases and the J segment 4 bases; nucleotides outside the gene matches: 5. Germline CDR1 MDHEN, CDR2 SYDVKM. In nucleotides, the CDR3 is TGTGCCAGCAGTTTTACGGGACAGGAGAATCAGCCCCAGCATTTT. Amino acids: CASSFTGQENQPQHF.

This chain joins TRBV11-2 and TRBJ2-7, with a possible D match to TRBD2 (5 bases). The length of the CDR3 is 14 residues. In germline, CDR1 is SGHAT, CDR2 FQNNGV. V lost 6 bases to trimming and J lost 2 bases, with 14 bases between them. The CDR3 DNA follows: TGTGCCAGCAGTGAGAGGACGGGAACCTACGAGCAGTACTTC. It translates to CASSERTGTYEQYF.

The chain combines TRBV2 with TRBJ1-5, with 8 bases aligning to TRBD1. J was trimmed by 7 bases and V by 3 bases; bases with no gene match: 5. CDR1 is SNHLY and CDR2 is FYNNEI in the germline V gene. CDR3 length: 14 residues. CDR3 DNA: TGTGCCAGCAGTGATGGGGCAGGGGGCCAGCCCCAGCATTTT. It is translated as CASSDGAGGQPQHF.

The rearrangement joins TRBV5-1 to TRBJ2-7, with a possible D match to TRBD2 (5 bases). Germline loops: CDR1 SGHRS, CDR2 YFSETQ. Between the trimmed V and J ends, which lost 4 bases and 5 bases, there was a span of 10 bases. There are 12 residues in the CDR3. The chain's CDR3 is CASSVSGDEQYF. In DNA form, the CDR3 reads TGCGCCAGCAGCGTGAGCGGCGACGAGCAGTACTTC.